This TCR beta chain was recovered during a study of shared clonotypes between healthy human individuals. The V gene's germline CDR1 is WSHSY and CDR2 SAAADI. This CDR3 has 11 residues. V lost 4 bases to trimming and J lost 11 bases, with 12 bases between them. Each donor was a Caucasian adult residing in Nashville, Tennessee. A CD45RA+ naive subset and a CD45RA-negative memory subset were split from CD4+ cells. The authors loaded roughly 200 ng DNA, about 30,000 T cell genomes, into sorted-subset replicate PCRs. Sequencing used immunoSEQ multiplex PCR; TCRdb keeps in-frame clones, though not all of them. The sample has 2,500,000 or so clones, 90% to 95% seen once.

This rearrangement joins TRBV10-2 to TRBJ2-7; no firm D call. The material sequenced was naive CD4+ T cells sorted from blood. Subset here: CD45RA+ positively selected. The TCR originated in a man in his late teens or twenties in good health. The CDR3 loop reads CASSGKQWKYF. The CDR3, as DNA: TGCGCCAGCAGTGGCAAACAGTGGAAGTACTTC.